A single sample gave rise to the 18 T cell receptor beta chains below, sequenced in a study of technical replicates of blood from a handful of donors. The table came from immunoSEQ multiplex PCR; TCRdb's copy has only in-frame clones and leaves some out. The data contain tens of thousands of clones, around 92% of them singletons. The sample taken for sequencing was T cells isolated from PBMCs. These receptors were obtained from a human donor in good health.

The chain links TRBV29-1 to TRBJ1-3; 8 bases line up with TRBD1. This CDR3 is 14 amino acids long. With V trimmed by 6 bases and J by 4 bases, 8 bases remained unmatched. Germline V gene sequence: CDR1 SQVTM, CDR2 ANQGSEA. The CDR3 loop reads CSVSVTGEGNTIYF. For the CDR3, the DNA is TGCAGCGTCTCGGTGACAGGGGAGGGAAACACCATATATTTT.

The chain couples TRBV28 to TRBJ1-3; TRBD1 aligns across 7 bases. Trimming took 5 bases from V and 3 from J; bases not matched to a gene: 10. This CDR3 has 16 residues. CDR1 and CDR2 from the germline V gene are MDHEN and SYDVKM. The CDR3 sequence is CASSNVGGGGGNTIYF. The CDR3, as DNA: TGTGCCAGCAGTAATGTAGGAGGGGGCGGTGGAAACACCATATATTTT.

This chain joins TRBV19 and TRBJ2-7, with D perhaps TRBD1 (5 bases). This CDR3 region has 12 residues. Germline CDR1 is LNHDA and CDR2 is SQIVND (reference sequence). Deletions cut 3 bases from V and 7 bases from J, with 10 bases between. The DNA of the CDR3 is TGTGCCAGTAGTATCCAGGGAAGGGAGCAGTACTTC. Translation gives CASSIQGREQYF.

The J gene is TRBJ2-7, the V gene TRBV6-5; 9 positions agree with TRBD1. The CDR3 is 13 residues long. Germline V CDR1 and CDR2: MNHEY, SVGAGI. The V gene end was trimmed by 2 bases and the J gene end by 6 bases; junction bases not matched to a gene: 2. CDR3 sequence reads: CASSYATGGEQYF. DNA for the CDR3: TGTGCCAGCAGTTACGCGACAGGGGGCGAGCAGTACTTC.

This clone was seen once. This rearrangement joins TRBV4-1 to TRBJ2-1, with D unresolved. The CDR3 has 14 residues. Germline CDR1 and CDR2: MGHRA and YSYEKL. V was shortened by 3 bases and J by 0 bases, with 6 bases between the two germline ends. Written as DNA, the CDR3 is TGCGCCAGCAGCCAGGCGGTCTCCTACAATGAGCAGTTCTTC. Amino acid sequence: CASSQAVSYNEQFF.

The V and J genes are TRBV6-5 and TRBJ1-4; D perhaps matches TRBD1 (5 bases). The CDR3 has 13 residues. The V gene's germline CDR1 is MNHEY and CDR2 SVGAGI. The V end lost 6 bases, the J end lost 0 bases, and 5 bases lay between the germline ends. CDR3 protein: CASRTATNEKLFF. CDR3 sequence (DNA): TGTGCCAGCAGGACAGCAACTAATGAAAAACTGTTTTTT.

The chain carries TRBV5-3 and TRBJ2-7, with D uncertain. TRBV5-3 is an ORF, with its function uncertain. This CDR3 region has 10 residues. With 2 bases removed from V and 11 bases from J, the gap between germline ends came to 8 bases. This chain's CDR3 is CARSFTGEYF. As DNA, the CDR3 is TGTGCCAGAAGCTTCACCGGAGAGTACTTC.

The rearrangement uses TRBV9 and TRBJ2-5, with TRBD1 matching over 9 bases. This CDR3 has 16 amino acids. Germline V gene data show CDR1 as SGDLS and CDR2 as YYNGEE. V was clipped by 3 bases and J by 4 bases; unmatched bases: 10. The DNA of the CDR3 is TGTGCCAGCAGCGCTGGACAGGGGCGAGGTGGAGAGACCCAGTACTTC. Translated, it gives CASSAGQGRGGETQYF. The full variable domain, with the rest looked up from reference TRBV9 and TRBJ2-5, is DSGVTQTPKHLITATGQRVTLRCSPRSGDLSVYWYQQSLDQGLQFLIQYYNGEERAKGNILERFSAQQFPDLHSELNLSSLELGDSALYFCASSAGQGRGGETQYFGPGTRLLVL.

The genes are TRBV6-6 and TRBJ1-4; D gene uncertain. CDR3 size: 14 residues. Trimming pared 4 bases from V and 7 bases from J, leaving 13 bases between. The V gene's germline CDR1 is MNHNY and CDR2 SVGAGI (reference sequence). The CDR3 region is CASSLGGRLEKLFF. Here the CDR3 DNA reads TGTGCCAGCAGTTTAGGCGGGCGCCTTGAAAAACTGTTTTTT.

The gene calls are TRBV19 and TRBJ2-2, with TRBD1 matching 7 bases. This CDR3 is built from 15 residues. CDR1 is LNHDA, CDR2 SQIVND, per germline (reference sequence). J gave up 4 bases and V 3 bases, and 5 bases lay outside the gene matches. The CDR3 bases are TGTGCCAGTAGTATGAACGACAGGGCCACCGGGGAGCTGTTTTTT. Translating it yields CASSMNDRATGELFF.

The CDR3 is CASSLNLGGQPQHF. The CDR3 coding sequence is TGTGCCAGCAGTTTAAATCTGGGGGGTCAGCCCCAGCATTTT. The V and J genes are TRBV27 and TRBJ1-5; D may be TRBD1 (5 bases). Germline CDR1 MNHEY, CDR2 SMNVEV (reference sequence). Between the trimmed V and J ends, which lost 2 bases and 6 bases, there was a span of 11 bases. The CDR3 covers 14 residues.

V gene TRBV4-2 combines with J gene TRBJ1-2, with 10 bases identical to TRBD1. CDR1 and CDR2 from the germline V gene are LGHNA and YNFKEQ. This CDR3 contains 14 residues. V dropped 5 bases and J dropped 4; count of bases not matched to a gene: 4. This chain's CDR3 is CASSLDRGGYGYTF. In nucleotides, the CDR3 is TGTGCCAGCAGCTTGGACAGGGGGGGCTATGGCTACACCTTC.

The chain recombines TRBV23-1 with TRBJ2-3; the D gene is possibly TRBD1 (6 bases). TRBV23-1 is placed among ORFs of uncertain function. The V end was cut by 5 bases, the J end by 4 bases, with 16 bases between. The CDR3 spans 15 residues. This chain's CDR3 is CASSGGRGFPDTQYF. The CDR3 nucleotides are TGCGCCAGCAGTGGGGGCAGGGGATTCCCAGATACGCAGTATTTT.

This clone was recorded only once. CDR3 sequence (DNA): TGTGCCAGCAGCTTAGTTGGCGGGAGTACCTACAATGAGCAGTTCTTC. Amino acid sequence: CASSLVGGSTYNEQFF. This chain connects TRBV7-2 to TRBJ2-1; 7 bases map to TRBD2. Trimming took 1 base from V and 2 from J; bases not matched to a gene: 5. Germline V gene sequence: CDR1 SGHTA, CDR2 FQGNSA. The CDR3 spans 16 residues.

The V and J genes are TRBV10-3 and TRBJ2-7; maybe TRBD2 (6 bases). The CDR3 has 14 residues. Germline CDR1 reads ENHRY; CDR2 reads SYGVKD. Trimming shortened V by 2 bases and J by 3 bases, and 11 bases separated the two germline ends. This CDR3 reads CAISEPGLVYEQYF. CDR3 coding DNA: TGTGCCATCAGTGAGCCGGGACTGGTCTACGAGCAGTACTTC.

The rearrangement links TRBV6-1 to TRBJ1-4; D call uncertain. Germline V gives CDR1 MNHNS, CDR2 SASEGT. The CDR3 contains 15 residues. The V and J ends lost 2 bases and 5 bases respectively, with 12 bases between them. The CDR3 loop reads CASSESRSWNEKLFF. The CDR3 DNA is TGTGCCAGCAGTGAAAGTCGTAGCTGGAATGAAAAACTGTTTTTT.

This chain joins TRBV4-2 and TRBJ2-1; TRBD2 is a possible D gene (6 bases). Germline V gives CDR1 LGHNA, CDR2 YNFKEQ. This CDR3 region has 16 residues. V was shortened by 0 bases and J by 4 bases, with 13 bases between the two germline ends. The DNA of the CDR3 is TGTGCCAGCAGCCAAGATGAGCTAGCGAAATACAATGAGCAGTTCTTC. Translation gives CASSQDELAKYNEQFF.

The rearrangement links TRBV5-4 to TRBJ1-2; a weak D match, TRBD1 (5 bases). Germline loops: CDR1 SGHNT, CDR2 YYREEE (reference sequence). The CDR3 runs to 15 residues. The germline V and J ends were trimmed by 0 bases and 4 bases, with 13 bases remaining between them. As DNA, the CDR3 is TGTGCCAGCAGCTTGGTGGGGATTCAGGGCTATGGCTACACCTTC. Translating it yields CASSLVGIQGYGYTF.